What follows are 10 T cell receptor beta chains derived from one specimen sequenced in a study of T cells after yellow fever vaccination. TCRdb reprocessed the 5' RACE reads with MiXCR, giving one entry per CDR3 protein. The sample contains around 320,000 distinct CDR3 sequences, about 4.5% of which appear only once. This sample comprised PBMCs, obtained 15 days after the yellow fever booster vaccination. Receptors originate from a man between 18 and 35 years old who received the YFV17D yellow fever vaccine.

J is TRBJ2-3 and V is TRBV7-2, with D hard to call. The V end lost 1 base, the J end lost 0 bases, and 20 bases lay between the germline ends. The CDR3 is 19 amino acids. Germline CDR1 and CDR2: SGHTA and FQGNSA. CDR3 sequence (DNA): TGTGCCAGCAGCTTAGACAGCCAGAACATATTACCTAGCACAGATACGCAGTATTTT. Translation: CASSLDSQNILPSTDTQYF.

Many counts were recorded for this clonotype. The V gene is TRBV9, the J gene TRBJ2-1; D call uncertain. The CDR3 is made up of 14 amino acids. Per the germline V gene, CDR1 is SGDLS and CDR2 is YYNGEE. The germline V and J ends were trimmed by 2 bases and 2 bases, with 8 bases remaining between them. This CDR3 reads CASSVSQPYNEQFF. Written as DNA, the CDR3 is TGTGCCAGCAGCGTCTCCCAACCCTACAATGAGCAGTTCTTC.

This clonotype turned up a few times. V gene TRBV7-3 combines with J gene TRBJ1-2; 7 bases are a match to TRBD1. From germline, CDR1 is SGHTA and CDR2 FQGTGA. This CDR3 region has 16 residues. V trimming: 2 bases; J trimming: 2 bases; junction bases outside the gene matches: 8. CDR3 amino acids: CASSLGDRESNYGYTF. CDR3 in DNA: TGTGCCAGCAGCTTAGGCGACAGGGAATCGAACTATGGCTACACCTTC. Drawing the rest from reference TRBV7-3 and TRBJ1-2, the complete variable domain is GAGVSQTPSNKVTEKGKYVELRCDPISGHTALYWYRQSLGQGPEFLIYFQGTGAADDSGLPNDRFFAVRPEGSVSTLKIQRTERGDSAVYLCASSLGDRESNYGYTFGSGTRLTVV.

CDR3 in DNA: TGCGCCAGCAGCTTGCCGGACTCCGAAGCTTTCTTT. It specifies CASSLPDSEAFF. V gene TRBV5-1 combines with J gene TRBJ1-1; D is uncertain. The CDR3 spans 12 residues. From germline, CDR1 is SGHRS and CDR2 YFSETQ. Trimming cost V 1 base and J 8 bases, with 9 bases left between them.

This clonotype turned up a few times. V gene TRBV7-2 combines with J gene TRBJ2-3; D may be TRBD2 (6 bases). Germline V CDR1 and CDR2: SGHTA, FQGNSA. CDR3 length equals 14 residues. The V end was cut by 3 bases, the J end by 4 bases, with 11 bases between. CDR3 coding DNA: TGTGCCAGCAGCTTTGGGACTCAATCAGATACGCAGTATTTT. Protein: CASSFGTQSDTQYF.

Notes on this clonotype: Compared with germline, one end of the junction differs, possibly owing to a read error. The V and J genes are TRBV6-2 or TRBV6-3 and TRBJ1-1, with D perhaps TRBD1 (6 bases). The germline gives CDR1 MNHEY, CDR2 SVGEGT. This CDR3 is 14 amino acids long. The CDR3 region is CASRTGQHDTEAFF. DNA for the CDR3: TGTGCAAGCAGGACGGGACAACATGACACTGAAGCTTTCTTT.

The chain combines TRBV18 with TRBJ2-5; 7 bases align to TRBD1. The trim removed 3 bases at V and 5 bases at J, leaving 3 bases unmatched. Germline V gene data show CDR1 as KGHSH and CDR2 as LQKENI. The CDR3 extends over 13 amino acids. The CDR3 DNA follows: TGTGCCAGCTCACCCGGGACAGTGGAGACCCAGTACTTC. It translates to CASSPGTVETQYF.

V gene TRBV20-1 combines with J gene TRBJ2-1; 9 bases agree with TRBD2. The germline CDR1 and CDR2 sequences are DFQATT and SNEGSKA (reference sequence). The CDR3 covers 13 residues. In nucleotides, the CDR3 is TGCAGCCAGAGTAGCGGGGGAAGTAATGAGCAGTTCTTC. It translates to CSQSSGGSNEQFF.

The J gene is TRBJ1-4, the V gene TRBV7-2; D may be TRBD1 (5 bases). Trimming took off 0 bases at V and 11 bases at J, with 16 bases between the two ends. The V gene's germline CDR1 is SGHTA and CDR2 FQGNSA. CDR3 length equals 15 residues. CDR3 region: CASSLAVAQGRKLFF. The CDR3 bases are TGTGCCAGCAGCTTAGCTGTGGCCCAGGGAAGGAAACTGTTTTTT.

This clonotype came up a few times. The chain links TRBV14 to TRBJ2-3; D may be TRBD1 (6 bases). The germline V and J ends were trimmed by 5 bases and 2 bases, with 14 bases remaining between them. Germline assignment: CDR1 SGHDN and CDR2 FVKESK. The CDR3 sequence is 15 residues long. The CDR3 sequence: CASSKVQGPTDTQYF. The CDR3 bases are TGTGCCAGCAGCAAGGTCCAGGGGCCCACAGATACGCAGTATTTT. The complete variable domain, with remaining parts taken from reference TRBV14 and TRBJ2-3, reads EAGVTQFPSHSVIEKGQTVTLRCDPISGHDNLYWYRRVMGKEIKFLLHFVKESKQDESGMPNNRFLAERTGGTYSTLKVQPAELEDSGVYFCASSKVQGPTDTQYFGPGTRLTVL.